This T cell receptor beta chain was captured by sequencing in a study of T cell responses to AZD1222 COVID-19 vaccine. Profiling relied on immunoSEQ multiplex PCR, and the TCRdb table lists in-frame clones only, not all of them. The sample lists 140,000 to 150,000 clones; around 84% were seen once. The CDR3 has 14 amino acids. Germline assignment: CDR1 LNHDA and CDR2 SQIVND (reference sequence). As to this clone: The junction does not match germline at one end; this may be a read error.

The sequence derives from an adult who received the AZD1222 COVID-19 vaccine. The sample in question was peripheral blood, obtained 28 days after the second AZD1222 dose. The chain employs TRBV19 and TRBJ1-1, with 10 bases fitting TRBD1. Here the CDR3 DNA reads TGTGCCAGCCTGGACAGGGGGTTGAATACTGAAGCTTTCTTT. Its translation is CASLDRGLNTEAFF.